This T cell receptor beta chain was observed in a study of Ad26.COV2.S vaccination and SARS-CoV-2 variants. The count of this clone is one. Data came from immunoSEQ multiplex PCR; TCRdb stores just in-frame clones and leaves some out. The table lists 75,000 to 100,000 clones, 82% of them singletons. This CDR3 has 16 residues. CDR1 is KGHSH, CDR2 LQKENI, per germline. The V end was cut by 2 bases, the J end by 0 bases, with 11 bases between. The sample here was peripheral blood, taken after recovery from COVID-19. This chain connects TRBV18 to TRBJ1-3; a possible D gene is TRBD1 (6 bases). This sequence originates from a human donor who had recovered from COVID-19. The CDR3 nucleotides are TGTGCCAGCTCACCAGCACAGGGAAGCTCTGGAAACACCATATATTTT. Encoded protein: CASSPAQGSSGNTIYF.